What follows is one T cell receptor (beta chain) and its context. Germline CDR1 is SGHDT and CDR2 is YYEEEE. After removal of 6 bases from V and 7 bases from J, the junction contained 12 bases not matched to a gene. CDR3 length: 15 amino acids. The protocol was immunoSEQ multiplex PCR, while the TCRdb copy is restricted to in-frame clones and leaves out a portion. This table has 300,000 to 350,000 clones, approximately 87% appearing once. This sample is drawn from a study of blood T cell repertoires in COVID-19. Sequencing input: peripheral blood. The source of this sequence is a woman in her thirties with COVID-19, enrolled during active disease. V is TRBV5-6 and J is TRBJ2-1; 8 positions match TRBD2. The DNA for the CDR3 is TGTGCCAGCAACGGGGGGGCTCTCGCGGGGAATGAGCAGTTCTTC. Translating gives CASNGGALAGNEQFF.